A selection of T cell receptor beta chains follows, all from one sample in a study of radiotherapy plus CTLA-4 blockade in lung cancer. The assay was immunoSEQ multiplex PCR, and TCRdb's table has in-frame clones only and misses some. This sample has tens of thousands of clones, with around 87% found just once. Sequenced here: peripheral blood, sampled from a patient treated with radiotherapy plus ipilimumab. The receptors were gathered from a human donor with non-small cell lung cancer that progressed on radiotherapy plus ipilimumab. CDR3s include the opening cysteine and the closing phenylalanine or tryptophan. D genes are given only for firm matches. Rows give clone size only sometimes, using once, few, many, or a class for an expanded clone.

j_gene | len | v_gene | d_gene | abundance | CDR3aa | CDR3nt
TRBJ1-2 | 15 | TRBV19 | NA | NA | CASSSHPEPPYGYTF | TGTGCCAGTAGTTCACACCCGGAGCCCCCCTATGGCTACACCTTC
TRBJ1-1 | 13 | TRBV25-1 | NA | NA | CASTLGVNTEAFF | TGTGCCAGCACCCTGGGGGTCAACACTGAAGCTTTCTTT
TRBJ1-3 | 16 | TRBV6-1 | NA | NA | CASSEAVSGSGNTIYF | TGTGCCAGCAGTGAAGCAGTTAGCGGCTCTGGAAACACCATATATTTT
TRBJ2-3 | 17 | TRBV7-9 | TRBD2 | NA | CASSPGGLKASTDTQYF | TGTGCCAGCAGCCCGGGGGGACTAAAAGCTAGCACAGATACGCAGTATTTT
TRBJ2-3 | 15 | TRBV7-7 | TRBD1 | NA | CASSLGTGPTDTQYF | TGTGCCAGCAGCCTAGGGACAGGACCCACAGATACGCAGTATTTT
TRBJ1-3 | 15 | TRBV4-1 | TRBD1 | few | CASSRETGAGNTIYF | TGCGCCAGCAGCCGGGAGACAGGGGCTGGAAACACCATATATTTT
TRBJ2-2 | 13 | TRBV19 | TRBD2 | NA | CASRLAPGGELFF | TGTGCCAGCCGACTAGCGCCAGGTGGGGAGCTGTTTTTT
TRBJ2-5 | 13 | TRBV30 | NA | NA | CAWSVTVQETQYF | TGTGCCTGGAGTGTTACTGTCCAAGAGACCCAGTACTTC
TRBJ2-1 | 15 | TRBV6-1 | NA | NA | CASSEVGGVMDEQFF | TGTGCCAGCAGTGAAGTGGGGGGAGTAATGGATGAGCAGTTCTTC
TRBJ2-2 | 16 | TRBV9 | TRBD2 | NA | CASSPPAGGPFGELFF | TGTGCCAGCAGCCCCCCGGCGGGGGGGCCTTTTGGGGAGCTGTTTTTT